This entry is about one TCR beta chain. Losses at the gene ends were 3 bases for V and 6 bases for J; bases not matched to a gene: 2. Germline assignment: CDR1 MNHEY and CDR2 SVGAGI. CDR3 length: 14 amino acids. The data originate from a study of blood T cell repertoires in COVID-19. For the study at large: Samples representing acute and convalescent COVID-19 were sourced from the United States, Italy and Spain. PBMCs, B-cell-depleted T cells, or T cells were the source of the cDNA or gDNA that made up the material.

Per the study methods: Amplified reference gene primers provided the basis for estimating nucleated cell counts. Measured with immunoSEQ multiplex PCR; TCRdb has only the in-frame clones, and not every one. The V and J calls and clone size come from that table; D and trimming were worked out from the DNA. Of about 78,000 clones listed, 90% are singletons. Sequencing used peripheral blood. The sequence was collected from a woman aged 45-65 years in a cohort sampled during active COVID-19. The chain employs TRBV6-5 and TRBJ2-2; 9 bases are shared with TRBD1. The CDR3 reads CASSYRTGAGELFF. CDR3 sequence (DNA): TGTGCCAGCAGTTATCGGACAGGGGCCGGGGAGCTGTTTTTT.